What follows is one T cell receptor beta chain and its context. This sample is part of a study of blood T cell repertoires in COVID-19. The repertoire was sequenced with immunoSEQ multiplex PCR; TCRdb's copy has only in-frame clones and lacks some. The sample holds some 42,000 clones; more than 70% are singletons and the top ten take over 2%. The germline gives CDR1 SNHLY, CDR2 FYNNEI. V shed 6 bases and J 1 base; nucleotides not matched to a gene: 6. The CDR3 spans 14 residues. The TCR comes from a human donor in a cohort sampled during active COVID-19. The rearrangement links TRBV2 to TRBJ2-7; 7 bases map to TRBD1. Sequenced: peripheral blood. The DNA of the CDR3 is TGTGCCAGCAGCCCTGGACAGGAATCCTACGAGCAGTACTTC. Protein: CASSPGQESYEQYF.